This is a list of T cell receptor beta chains from one sample in a study of cytotoxic CD8 clonotypes in ibrutinib-treated CLL. Generated by immunoSEQ multiplex PCR, the TCRdb table keeps only in-frame clones and is missing some. The sample consists of over 250,000 clones, more than 70% of them appearing once. The sample was PBMCs, taken at disease progression, from a patient treated with ibrutinib. These receptors originate from a human donor with chronic lymphocytic leukemia. Each CDR3 is given with its conserved first and last residue. A D gene is named only where the DNA matches it firmly. Size values are once, few and many counts, or a class for expanded clones, and some rows have none.

D gene	J gene	V gene	clone size	CDR3 protein	CDR3 DNA
-	TRBJ2-7	TRBV6-1	-	CASSEMTGYEQYF	TGTGCCAGCAGTGAAATGACAGGTTACGAGCAGTACTTC
-	TRBJ2-3	TRBV18	-	CASSPGPSDTQYF	TGTGCCAGCTCACCCGGACCCTCAGATACGCAGTATTTT
-	TRBJ2-2	TRBV28	-	CASSLTARELFF	TGTGCCAGCAGTTTAACTGCAAGGGAGCTGTTTTTT
-	TRBJ2-1	TRBV11-2	-	CASRSPRNEQFF	TGTGCCAGCAGGTCGCCTCGGAATGAGCAGTTCTTC
-	TRBJ1-2	TRBV2	many	CASESRGALGYTF	TGTGCCAGCGAGAGCAGGGGAGCGTTGGGCTACACCTTC
TRBD2	TRBJ2-3	TRBV28	few	CASSLSFSLAGGGTDTQYF	TGTGCCAGCAGTTTATCCTTCTCACTAGCGGGAGGAGGCACAGATACGCAGTATTTT
-	TRBJ1-1	TRBV5-1	-	CASSPQDGNTEAFF	TGCGCCAGCAGCCCCCAGGACGGTAACACTGAAGCTTTCTTT
-	TRBJ1-2	TRBV5-6	-	CASSLVTGTLYGYTF	TGTGCCAGCAGCTTGGTGACAGGAACCCTCTATGGCTACACCTTC
TRBD1	TRBJ2-7	TRBV7-2	-	CASSLKRGHEQYF	TGTGCCAGCAGCTTAAAAAGGGGGCACGAGCAGTACTTC
-	TRBJ2-7	TRBV2	-	CASSEWAGSYEQYF	TGTGCCAGCAGTGAATGGGCAGGTTCCTACGAGCAGTACTTC
-	TRBJ1-4	TRBV5-1	few	CASSLEGVNEKLFF	TGCGCCAGCAGCTTGGAAGGGGTGAATGAAAAACTGTTTTTT
-	TRBJ2-7	TRBV6-5	few	CASSFGGREQYF	TGTGCCAGCAGTTTCGGGGGCCGCGAGCAGTACTTC
-	TRBJ2-7	TRBV12-5	few	CASGWTIPQGSYEQYF	TGTGCTAGTGGTTGGACTATCCCCCAAGGCAGTTACGAGCAGTACTTC
TRBD2	TRBJ2-3	TRBV28	-	CASSFGLAGDTDTQYF	TGTGCCAGCAGTTTCGGGCTAGCGGGCGACACAGATACGCAGTATTTT
-	TRBJ2-7	TRBV2	few	CASSEGGDLEQYF	TGTGCCAGCAGTGAGGGCGGGGACCTGGAGCAGTACTTC
-	TRBJ1-3	TRBV19	few	CATGVARARGNTIYF	TGTGCCACGGGGGTGGCCCGGGCCCGTGGAAACACCATATATTTT
-	TRBJ1-2	TRBV6-5	-	CASSYSPAGHGYTF	TGTGCCAGCAGTTACTCGCCGGCAGGGCATGGCTACACCTTC
-	TRBJ2-7	TRBV2	-	CASGGTNRYEQYF	TGTGCCAGCGGCGGGACAAACCGCTACGAGCAGTACTTC
TRBD2	TRBJ2-7	TRBV15	-	CATSRPGTISYEQYF	TGTGCCACCAGCAGGCCCGGGACTATCTCCTACGAGCAGTACTTC
-	TRBJ2-7	TRBV5-1	-	CASSLVGLGGQQYF	TGCGCCAGCAGCTTGGTGGGTCTCGGGGGCCAGCAGTACTTC
-	TRBJ2-1	TRBV28	-	CASLSRPSEQFF	TGTGCCTCTTTATCGAGGCCCAGTGAGCAGTTCTTC
-	TRBJ2-2	TRBV28	-	CASRRQTTGELFF	TGTGCCAGCAGACGGCAGACCACCGGGGAGCTGTTTTTT
-	TRBJ2-7	TRBV2	-	CASFGGSYEQYF	TGTGCCAGTTTTGGGGGCTCCTACGAGCAGTACTTC
TRBD2	TRBJ2-2	TRBV13	-	CASSLGTSGTLNTGELFF	TGTGCCAGCAGCTTAGGGACTAGCGGGACCCTAAACACCGGGGAGCTGTTTTTT
-	TRBJ1-1	TRBV6-6	-	CASSYSQGGRTEAFF	TGTGCCAGCAGTTACTCACAGGGAGGGAGAACTGAAGCTTTCTTT
-	TRBJ1-1	TRBV29-1	-	CSVAIGLVAEAFF	TGCAGCGTTGCAATCGGGCTCGTCGCTGAAGCTTTCTTT
-	TRBJ1-6	TRBV5-1	few	CASSLGGGTANSPLHF	TGCGCCAGCAGCTTGGGGGGTGGCACAGCTAATTCACCCCTCCACTTT
-	TRBJ2-7	TRBV15	-	CATSRDLHRGRDEQYF	TGTGCCACCAGCAGAGATCTTCATCGGGGGCGGGACGAGCAGTACTTC
-	TRBJ2-7	TRBV21-1	few	CASSMGQGHEQYF	TGTGCCAGCAGCATGGGACAGGGGCACGAGCAGTACTTC
-	TRBJ2-2	TRBV28	-	CASSEVGELFF	TGTGCCAGCAGCGAAGTCGGGGAGCTGTTTTTT
-	TRBJ1-5	TRBV6-6	-	CASSYQVLNQPQHF	TGTGCCAGCAGCTACCAGGTCCTCAATCAGCCCCAGCATTTT
TRBD1	TRBJ1-5	TRBV10-3	-	CAIRLGQGSAQHF	TGTGCCATCAGATTGGGACAGGGATCGGCCCAGCATTTT
-	TRBJ2-7	TRBV27	-	CASSLGSRDHEQYF	TGTGCCAGCAGTCTCGGGTCCCGGGACCACGAGCAGTACTTC
-	TRBJ1-5	TRBV6-6	-	CASNKGGNQPQHF	TGTGCCAGCAACAAGGGCGGCAATCAGCCCCAGCATTTT
TRBD2	TRBJ2-1	TRBV5-1	-	CASSRIAGGPIEQFF	TGCGCCAGCAGCCGTATAGCGGGAGGGCCGATTGAGCAGTTCTTC
TRBD1	TRBJ2-1	TRBV14	-	CASSRTGLTYNEQFF	TGTGCCAGCAGCCGGACAGGGCTAACCTACAATGAGCAGTTCTTC
-	TRBJ2-3	TRBV5-1	once	CASSLATGGVTDTQYF	TGCGCCAGCAGCTTGGCCACAGGGGGGGTCACAGATACGCAGTATTTT
TRBD1	TRBJ2-7	TRBV5-1	-	CASSYGRQGPYSTLSSYEQYF	TGCGCCAGCAGCTATGGGCGACAGGGTCCATATTCTACCCTAAGCTCCTACGAGCAGTACTTC
-	TRBJ2-7	TRBV15	-	CATSRTGGWVEQYF	TGTGCCACCAGCAGGACAGGCGGCTGGGTCGAGCAGTACTTC
-	TRBJ2-3	TRBV28	-	CASLIGGVTLDTQYF	TGTGCCAGCCTTATTGGAGGGGTAACCCTGGATACGCAGTATTTT
-	TRBJ1-5	TRBV28	-	CASRVRRGTNQPQHF	TGTGCCAGCAGGGTGCGGCGGGGGACCAATCAGCCCCAGCATTTT
-	TRBJ2-4	TRBV10-2	-	CASSAIAKNIQYF	TGCGCCAGCAGTGCCATAGCCAAAAACATTCAGTACTTC
TRBD1	TRBJ1-3	TRBV7-2	-	CASSNRDRAGNTIYF	TGTGCCAGCAGCAACCGGGACAGGGCTGGAAACACCATATATTTT
-	TRBJ2-7	TRBV4-1	-	CASSQEVSYAYYEQYF	TGCGCCAGCAGCCAAGAGGTCTCTTACGCTTACTACGAGCAGTACTTC
-	TRBJ1-4	TRBV11-2	once	CASSSGLVGNEKLFF	TGTGCCAGCAGCTCGGGACTGGTTGGCAATGAAAAACTGTTTTTT
TRBD1	TRBJ2-3	TRBV7-3	-	CASSHDRASDTQYF	TGTGCCAGCAGCCACGACAGGGCGTCAGATACGCAGTATTTT
TRBD1	TRBJ1-5	TRBV27	-	CASSPRTGPQPQHF	TGTGCCAGCAGTCCCAGGACAGGGCCCCAGCCCCAGCATTTT
-	TRBJ2-1	TRBV7-3	-	CASSLTSTKWNEQFF	TGTGCCAGCAGCTTAACCTCTACTAAGTGGAATGAGCAGTTCTTC